Each of the 18 T cell receptor beta chains below was sequenced from the same sample in a study of cytomegalovirus exposure and HLA in healthy donors. Researchers ran the PCR with 60 Vbeta and 13 Jbeta primers. Clones were sequenced by immunoSEQ multiplex PCR, and TCRdb holds only the in-frame ones, with some missing. The sample contains about 190,000 clones, more than 70% of which appear only once. The sample taken for sequencing was PBMCs. Every receptor here comes from a man under 40 in good health and CMV-seropositive.

The chain has TRBV30 and TRBJ1-5; 12 bases map to TRBD1. Trimming removed 0 bases from V and 4 bases from J; junction bases left unmatched: 7. The CDR3 loop spans 17 amino acids. CDR1 is GTSNPN and CDR2 is SVGIG in the germline V gene (reference sequence). The CDR3 DNA sequence: TGTGCCTGGAGTGTACCGGGGGACAGGGGGCATAATCAGCCCCAGCATTTT. This codes for CAWSVPGDRGHNQPQHF.

J is TRBJ2-1 and V is TRBV15; 11 bases are a match to TRBD1. Trimming took 4 bases from V and 8 from J; bases not matched to a gene: 7. CDR1 is LNHNV, CDR2 YYDKDF, per germline (reference sequence). This CDR3 has 15 residues. The DNA for the CDR3 is TGTGCCACCAGCACCAGGGACAGGGGGAACGATGAGCAGTTCTTC. It specifies CATSTRDRGNDEQFF.

The chain recombines TRBV7-2 with TRBJ1-4, with TRBD1 identical over 7 bases. The length of the CDR3 is 14 residues. After removal of 1 base from V and 8 bases from J, the junction contained 4 bases not matched to a gene. The V gene's germline CDR1 is SGHTA and CDR2 FQGNSA. CDR3 residues: CASSLEGGREKLFF. DNA of the CDR3: TGTGCCAGCAGCTTAGAAGGGGGCCGCGAAAAACTGTTTTTT.

The V call is TRBV5-1, the J call TRBJ2-1; TRBD2 is a possible D gene (6 bases). V was trimmed by 4 bases and J by 4 bases, leaving 12 bases between them. Germline V gene data show CDR1 as SGHRS and CDR2 as YFSETQ. This CDR3 is built from 14 residues. In nucleotides, the CDR3 is TGCGCCAGCAGCCACCTCGGGAGTTACAATGAGCAGTTCTTC. This gives the protein CASSHLGSYNEQFF.

The V and J genes are TRBV6-1 and TRBJ1-2; D might be TRBD1 (6 bases). The V gene lost 6 bases and the J gene lost 5 bases, with 16 bases spanning the gap. Germline CDR1 and CDR2: MNHNS and SASEGT. The length of the CDR3 is 14 residues. The CDR3 sequence is CASRSAGDLYGYTF. As DNA, the CDR3 is TGTGCCAGCAGAAGCGCAGGGGACCTGTATGGCTACACCTTC.

The chain links TRBV29-1 to TRBJ1-2, with unresolved D. CDR3 length: 12 residues. CDR1 is SQVTM, CDR2 ANQGSEA, per germline. V was shortened by 5 bases and J by 8 bases, with 15 bases between the two germline ends. The CDR3 spells CSVSGVGGGYTF. The CDR3, as DNA: TGCAGCGTTAGCGGGGTGGGCGGAGGCTACACCTTC.

V and J are TRBV19 and TRBJ2-7, with 10 bases that match TRBD2. J lost 3 bases, V lost 6 bases, and 8 bases had no gene match. The CDR3 extends over 15 amino acids. Germline-derived CDR1 and CDR2 are LNHDA and SQIVND (reference sequence). DNA of the CDR3: TGTGCCAGTAGCCTACGATCTAGCGGGAGCTACGAGCAGTACTTC. Amino acid sequence: CASSLRSSGSYEQYF.

J is TRBJ1-1 and V is TRBV10-3; 7 bases agree with TRBD1. CDR1 and CDR2 from the germline V gene are ENHRY and SYGVKD. CDR3 length equals 13 residues. Germline trimming cut 10 bases from V and 0 bases from J; bases unmatched to any gene: 5. CDR3 bases: TGTGCCACCGAGGACAGGCTGAACACTGAAGCTTTCTTT. It translates to CATEDRLNTEAFF.

The CDR3 sequence is CASSLGGGYSNQPQHF. CDR3 sequence (DNA): TGTGCCAGCAGCTTGGGGGGGGGCTATAGCAATCAGCCCCAGCATTTT. The chain carries TRBV5-6 and TRBJ1-5, with D possibly matching TRBD1 (6 bases). The CDR3 is made up of 16 amino acids. CDR1 and CDR2 (germline): SGHDT, YYEEEE. Trimming removed 0 bases from V and 0 bases from J, with 10 bases in between.

This chain connects TRBV15 to TRBJ2-7; no clear D. The germline V gene has CDR1 LNHNV and CDR2 YYDKDF (reference sequence). V gave up 2 bases and J gave up 4 bases, with 6 bases separating them. The CDR3 contains 12 residues. CDR3 sequence reads: CATSRPSYEQYF. As DNA, the CDR3 is TGTGCCACCAGCAGACCGTCTTACGAGCAGTACTTC. Full variable domain (rest looked up from reference TRBV15 and TRBJ2-7): DAMVIQNPRYQVTQFGKPVTLSCSQTLNHNVMYWYQQKSSQAPKLLFHYYDKDFNNEADTPDNFQSRRPNTSFCFLDIRSPGLGDTAMYLCATSRPSYEQYFGPGTRLTVT.

This chain joins TRBV7-9 and TRBJ2-1; 7 bases match TRBD2. Unmatched junction bases numbered 12, after V lost 4 bases and J lost 3 bases. The CDR3 length is 17 residues. Germline assignment: CDR1 SEHNR and CDR2 FQNEAQ (reference sequence). The CDR3 DNA reads TGTGCCAGCAGCTCCCCCATATGGGCGGGGGACTACAATGAGCAGTTCTTC. This translates into CASSSPIWAGDYNEQFF.

The chain links TRBV6-1 to TRBJ1-1, with D possibly matching TRBD1 (6 bases). This CDR3 has 14 amino acids. CDR1 and CDR2 (germline): MNHNS, SASEGT. V dropped 2 bases and J dropped 6 bases, with 13 bases sitting between them. CDR3 in amino acids: CASSEQGKRAEAFF. As DNA, the CDR3 is TGTGCCAGCAGTGAACAGGGGAAGAGGGCTGAAGCTTTCTTT.

CDR3: CASSLGDGSYEQYF. The CDR3 DNA reads as TGTGCCAGCAGCTTGGGAGACGGGTCCTACGAGCAGTACTTC. This rearrangement joins TRBV13 to TRBJ2-7; a possible D gene is TRBD2 (5 bases). V lost 3 bases and J 1 base, leaving 10 bases between the germline ends. Per the germline V gene, CDR1 is PRHDT and CDR2 is FYEKMQ (reference sequence). This CDR3 region has 14 residues.

This rearrangement joins TRBV4-1 to TRBJ1-3, with 8 bases aligning to TRBD1. Germline V gene lookup returns CDR1 MGHRA and CDR2 YSYEKL. Germline trimming cut 2 bases from V and 3 bases from J; bases unmatched to any gene: 9. The CDR3 runs 17 residues. The CDR3 loop reads CASSQTWDRTGGNTIYF. CDR3 DNA: TGCGCCAGCAGCCAAACCTGGGACAGGACGGGTGGAAACACCATATATTTT.

This chain connects TRBV6-5 to TRBJ2-5; D not resolved. V gave up 3 bases and J gave up 5 bases, with 10 bases separating them. The V gene's germline CDR1 is MNHEY and CDR2 SVGAGI. This CDR3 is 13 amino acids long. The CDR3 is CASSYRERETQYF. CDR3 nucleotides: TGTGCCAGCAGTTATAGAGAACGGGAGACCCAGTACTTC.

This clone appeared a single time. This chain uses TRBV4-2 with TRBJ2-5; 7 bases fit TRBD2. The J call is doubtful: the DNA matches TRBJ2-7 better. This CDR3 contains 15 residues. CDR1 LGHNA and CDR2 YNFKEQ come from the germline V gene. The CDR3 DNA follows: TGTGCCAGCAGCCAAGGACTCGGGAGGAATTACGAGCAGTACTTC. Translating gives CASSQGLGRNYEQYF.

Only one count was recorded for this clone. V is TRBV10-2 and J is TRBJ2-2; D uncertain. The V gene lost 0 bases and the J gene lost 6 bases, with 5 bases spanning the gap. The length of the CDR3 is 13 residues. Germline-derived CDR1 and CDR2 are WSHSY and SAAADI. The CDR3 DNA follows: TGCGCCAGCAGTGAGTCAGCGTCCGGGGAGCTGTTTTTT. Its translation is CASSESASGELFF.

The chain couples TRBV7-2 to TRBJ1-2; a possible D gene is TRBD1 (6 bases). The CDR3 runs 16 residues. Germline V gene sequence: CDR1 SGHTA, CDR2 FQGNSA. Trimming took 1 base from V and 2 from J, leaving 14 bases between them. The CDR3 DNA is TGTGCCAGCAGCTTAGGGATAGACAGGTTCAACTATGGCTACACCTTC. This translates into CASSLGIDRFNYGYTF.